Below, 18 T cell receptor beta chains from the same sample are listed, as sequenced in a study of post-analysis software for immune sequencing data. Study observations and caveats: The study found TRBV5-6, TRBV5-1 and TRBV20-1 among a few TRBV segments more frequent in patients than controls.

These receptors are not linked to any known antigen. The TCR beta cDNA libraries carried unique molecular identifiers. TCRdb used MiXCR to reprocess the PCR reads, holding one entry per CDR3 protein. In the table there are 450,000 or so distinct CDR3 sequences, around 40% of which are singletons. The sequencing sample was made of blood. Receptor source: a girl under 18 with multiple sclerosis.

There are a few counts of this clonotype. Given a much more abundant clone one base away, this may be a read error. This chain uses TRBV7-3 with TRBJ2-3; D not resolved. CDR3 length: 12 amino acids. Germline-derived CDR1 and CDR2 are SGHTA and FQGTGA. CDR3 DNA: TGTGTCAGCAGCTTAGGGTCAGATACGCAGTATTTT. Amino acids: CVSSLGSDTQYF.

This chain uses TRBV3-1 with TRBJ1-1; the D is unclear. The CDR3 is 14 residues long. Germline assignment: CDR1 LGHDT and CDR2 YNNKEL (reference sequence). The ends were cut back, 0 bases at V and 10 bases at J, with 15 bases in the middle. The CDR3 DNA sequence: TGTGCCAGCAGCCAAGAAGTGGCAGGCAGCGGAGCTTTCTTT. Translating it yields CASSQEVAGSGAFF.

The CDR3 bases are TGTGCCAGCACCCGGACAAGCAATCAGCCCCAGCATTTT. Protein product: CASTRTSNQPQHF. This sequence joins TRBV6-1 and TRBJ1-5; possibly TRBD1 for D (5 bases). This CDR3 spans 13 amino acids. Germline lookup yields CDR1 MNHNS and CDR2 SASEGT. V gave up 7 bases and J gave up 1 base, with 8 bases separating them.

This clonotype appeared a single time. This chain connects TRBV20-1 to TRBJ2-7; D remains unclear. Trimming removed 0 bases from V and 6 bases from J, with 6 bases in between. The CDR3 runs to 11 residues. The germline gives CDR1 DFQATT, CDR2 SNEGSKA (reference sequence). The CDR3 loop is CSARDYLEQYF. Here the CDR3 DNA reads TGCAGTGCTAGAGATTATCTCGAGCAGTACTTC.

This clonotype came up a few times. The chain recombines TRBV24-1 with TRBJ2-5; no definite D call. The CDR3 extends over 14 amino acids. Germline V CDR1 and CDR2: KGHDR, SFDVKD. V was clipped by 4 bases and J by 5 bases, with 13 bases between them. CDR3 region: CATSDRLGRETQYF. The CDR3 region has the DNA TGTGCCACCAGTGACCGTCTCGGTAGGGAGACCCAGTACTTC.

The CDR3 bases are TGCAGTGCTAGCCTCTCAGCTCACAATGAGCAGTTCTTC. Protein: CSASLSAHNEQFF. The J gene is TRBJ2-1, the V gene TRBV20-1, with D hard to call. The CDR3 runs 13 residues. The V gene's germline CDR1 is DFQATT and CDR2 SNEGSKA (reference sequence). Trimming took off 3 bases at V and 5 bases at J, with 11 bases between the two ends.

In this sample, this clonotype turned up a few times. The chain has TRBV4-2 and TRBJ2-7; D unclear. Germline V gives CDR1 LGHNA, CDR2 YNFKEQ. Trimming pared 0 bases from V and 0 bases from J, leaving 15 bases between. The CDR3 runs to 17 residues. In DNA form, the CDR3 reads TGTGCCAGCAGCCAAGATCCAGCGACCAAGAGCTCCTACGAGCAGTACTTC. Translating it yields CASSQDPATKSSYEQYF.

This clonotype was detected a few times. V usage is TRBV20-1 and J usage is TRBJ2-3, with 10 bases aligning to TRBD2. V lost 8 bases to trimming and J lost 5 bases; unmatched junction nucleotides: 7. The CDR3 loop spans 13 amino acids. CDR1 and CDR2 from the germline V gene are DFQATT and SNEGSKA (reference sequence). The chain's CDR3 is CSTLAGAGDTQYF. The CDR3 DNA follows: TGCAGTACCCTAGCGGGAGCCGGAGATACGCAGTATTTT.

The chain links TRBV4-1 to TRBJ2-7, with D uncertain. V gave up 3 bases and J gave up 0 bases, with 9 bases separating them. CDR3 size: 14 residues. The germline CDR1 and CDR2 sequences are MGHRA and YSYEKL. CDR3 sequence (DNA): TGCGCCAGCAGCCATGTGACCCTCTCCTACGAGCAGTACTTC. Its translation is CASSHVTLSYEQYF.

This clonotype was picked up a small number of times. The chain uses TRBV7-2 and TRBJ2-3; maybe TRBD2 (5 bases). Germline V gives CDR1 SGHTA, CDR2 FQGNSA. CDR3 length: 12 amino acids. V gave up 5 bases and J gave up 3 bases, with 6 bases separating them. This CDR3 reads CASSRGTDTQYF. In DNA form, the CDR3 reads TGTGCCAGCAGCAGAGGGACAGATACGCAGTATTTT.

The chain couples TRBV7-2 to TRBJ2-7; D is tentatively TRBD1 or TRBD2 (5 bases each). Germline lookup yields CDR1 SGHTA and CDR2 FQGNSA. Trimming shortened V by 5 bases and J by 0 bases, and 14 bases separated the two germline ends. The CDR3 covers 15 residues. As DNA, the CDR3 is TGTGCCAGCAGCCAAATGGGGACGGCCTCCTACGAGCAGTACTTC. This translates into CASSQMGTASYEQYF.

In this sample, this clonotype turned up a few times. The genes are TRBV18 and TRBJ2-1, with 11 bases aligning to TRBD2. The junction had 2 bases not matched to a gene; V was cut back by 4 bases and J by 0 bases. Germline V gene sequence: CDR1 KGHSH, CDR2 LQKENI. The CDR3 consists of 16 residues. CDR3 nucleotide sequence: TGTGCCAGCTCACGACTAGCGGGACGCTCCTACAATGAGCAGTTCTTC. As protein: CASSRLAGRSYNEQFF.

CDR3 sequence: CASSLGVPRGAFF. The DNA of the CDR3 is TGCGCCAGCAGCTTGGGAGTACCACGGGGAGCTTTCTTT. This chain links TRBV5-1 with TRBJ1-1; D gene unclear. The CDR3 is 13 residues long. Deletions cut 0 bases from V and 10 bases from J, with 13 bases between. Per germline, CDR1 SGHRS and CDR2 YFSETQ.

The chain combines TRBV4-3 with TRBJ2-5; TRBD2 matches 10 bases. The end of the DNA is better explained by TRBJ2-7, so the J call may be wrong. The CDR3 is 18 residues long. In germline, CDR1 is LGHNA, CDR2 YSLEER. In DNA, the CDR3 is TGCGCCAGCAGCCAACCCGACTTTAGCGGGAGGCGGGGGAACGAGCAGTACTTC. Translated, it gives CASSQPDFSGRRGNEQYF.

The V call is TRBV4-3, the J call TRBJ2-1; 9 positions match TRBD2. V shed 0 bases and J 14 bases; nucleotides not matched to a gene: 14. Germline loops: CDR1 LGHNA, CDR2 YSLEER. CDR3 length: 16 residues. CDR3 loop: CASSQERSGRSGVEFF. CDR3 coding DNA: TGCGCCAGCAGCCAAGAGCGGAGCGGGAGGTCCGGTGTAGAGTTCTTC.

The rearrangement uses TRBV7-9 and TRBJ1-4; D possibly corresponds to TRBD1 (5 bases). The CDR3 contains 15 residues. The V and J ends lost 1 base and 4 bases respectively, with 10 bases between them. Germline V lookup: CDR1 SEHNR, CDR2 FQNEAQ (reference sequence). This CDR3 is CASSLDPGLNEKLFF. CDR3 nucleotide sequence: TGTGCCAGCAGCTTAGATCCAGGGCTTAATGAAAAACTGTTTTTT.

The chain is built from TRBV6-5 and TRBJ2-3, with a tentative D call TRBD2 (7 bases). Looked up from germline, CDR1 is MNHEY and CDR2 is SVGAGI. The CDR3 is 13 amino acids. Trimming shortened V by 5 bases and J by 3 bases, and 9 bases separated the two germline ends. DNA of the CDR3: TGTGCCAGCAGTGGGAGGGGGACAGATACGCAGTATTTT. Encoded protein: CASSGRGTDTQYF.

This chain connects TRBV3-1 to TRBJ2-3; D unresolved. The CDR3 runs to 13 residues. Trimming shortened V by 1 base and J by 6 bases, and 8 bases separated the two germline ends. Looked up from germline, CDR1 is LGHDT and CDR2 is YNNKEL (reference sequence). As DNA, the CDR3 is TGTGCCAGCAGCCAAGTAAATTCTGATACGCAGTATTTT. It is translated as CASSQVNSDTQYF.